This T cell receptor (beta chain) came from a study of T cells after yellow fever vaccination (dated by TCRdb to the late 2010s). Looking at the study overall: The SMART-Seq v4 Ultra Low Input RNA kit was used to prepare libraries from fractions with low cell numbers. Two healthy male donors made up the cohort, one aged 18 to 29 years and the other aged 30 to 39 years. To follow T-cell clones before and after both primary and booster YFV17D yellow fever vaccination, bulk TCR alpha and beta repertoires underwent longitudinal sequencing. Blood was collected at multiple timepoints before and after primary and secondary immunization, and bulk PBMC replicates and cell subsets were isolated.

The paper as a whole reports these results and caveats: A small fraction of clonotypes appeared in both the CD4 and CD8 compartments, likely as a result of convergent recombination. Most clones expanded after primary vaccination (about 96% of CD4 and 70% to 90% of CD8) were re-detected after the booster, suggesting that broad memory maintenance occurred. Because the study included only two donors, the extent to which the findings can be generalized is limited. Computational filtering was needed because FACS-sorted repertoires could contain abundant contaminating clonotypes from the bulk population. Compared with the primary T-cell response, the secondary T-cell response was weaker but faster, peaking on day 5 rather than day 15.

Sequencing took place on an Illumina NovaSeq 6000. Synthesis of TCR cDNA relied on 5'RACE template switching, a step that introduced a universal primer site along with unique molecular identifiers. Priming for cDNA synthesis came from both the TCR alpha and TCR beta constant segments. Two PCR steps were used to amplify libraries, with sample barcodes and sequencing adapters being added in the second step. Sequencing of libraries was done on Illumina HiSeq 2500 (2x100 bp) or NovaSeq (2x150 bp). The paper's processing steps were these. Demultiplexing of reads and collapsing into UMI consensus sequences were performed with MIGEC, and V(D)J alignment was carried out with MiXCR. Vaccine-responding clonotypes were identified with edgeR using replicate PBMC samples, with FDR below 0.01 and a log2 fold change above 5 up to day 15 being required. Each bulk clonotype received a CD4 or CD8 identity based on whether the sequenced CD4 or CD8 repertoire contained that clonotype at higher abundance. TCRdb handled the public reads itself, with Q25 trimming in fastp and clone calling in MiXCR, and kept productive beta chains. Each CDR3 protein gets just one entry, which takes the most common genes and DNA from the rows behind it. Here the V and J calls rest on TCRdb's processing, not on the authors' analysis. The sample includes about 430,000 distinct CDR3 sequences, with approximately 18% observed a single time. Roughly a sixth of the sample comes from the top ten.

As encoded in the germline V gene (reference sequence), CDR1 is MNHEY while CDR2 is SMNVEV. A distance of 13 bases separates the germline ends of V and J, which lose 5 bases and 2 bases respectively. Counted from cysteine to phenylalanine, this CDR3 has 14 amino acids. The kept DNA is CDR3 alone, 42 bases in frame from the first base. Taken with the paper, the label for treatment or condition translates to: live attenuated yellow fever vaccine strain. Two biological replicates of bulk PBMCs were collected at each blood-draw timepoint. PBMCs were isolated from peripheral blood using a standard Ficoll-Paque protocol. TriZol was used to extract RNA from bulk PBMCs, CD4 and CD8 fractions, and dextramer-positive and dextramer-negative fractions. In the case of this clonotype: Its antigen remains undetermined. Base qualities are not at hand, and no much larger clone is one base apart.

This clonotype was sampled from a man between 18 and 29 years old who received the YFV17D yellow fever vaccine. The chain joins TRBV27 to TRBJ2-7; TRBD2 could be the D gene, as 5 bases match. The sample consisted of PBMCs, taken before the yellow fever booster vaccination. The DNA is as follows: TGTGCCAGCAGTCCCTCGGACGGGACCTACGAGCAGTACTTC. Translated, it gives CASSPSDGTYEQYF.